Below are 20 T cell receptor beta chains sequenced from a single sample in a study of persistence of HIV-infected CD4 T cells. Nonspecific anti-CD3/anti-CD28 bead stimulation represents the broad CD4+ T cell repertoire. CD4+ T cells upregulating both CD40 ligand and CD69 were sorted as responding cells. This was the immunoSEQ version 4 assay in survey mode. The repertoire was sequenced with immunoSEQ multiplex PCR; TCRdb's copy has only in-frame clones and lacks some. The profile shows roughly 43,000 clones, more than 70% of them singletons. Their specific antigens are unknown. This specimen was CD4+ T cells sorted from PBMCs after approximately 19-hour stimulation, taken from a patient who received antiretroviral therapy. The receptors were gathered from an adult man with HIV who was CMV-seropositive.

V and J are TRBV28 and TRBJ1-4; D perhaps matches TRBD1 (5 bases). V was shortened by 7 bases and J by 4 bases, with 13 bases between the two germline ends. The length of the CDR3 is 14 residues. Germline V gene data show CDR1 as MDHEN and CDR2 as SYDVKM. The DNA for the CDR3 is TGTGCCAGCACCGAAACGGGGGGTAATGAAAAACTGTTTTTT. It translates to CASTETGGNEKLFF.

V usage is TRBV19 and J usage is TRBJ1-5, with 7 bases aligning to TRBD1. The junction had 6 bases not matched to a gene; V was cut back by 7 bases and J by 3 bases. The CDR3 sequence is 14 residues long. Germline V gene data show CDR1 as LNHDA and CDR2 as SQIVND (reference sequence). In DNA, the CDR3 is TGTGCCAGTACTCTGACAGGGACCAATCAGCCCCAGCATTTT. Translated, it gives CASTLTGTNQPQHF.

This sequence joins TRBV4-1 and TRBJ1-6; D remains ambiguous. This CDR3 has 13 amino acids. Germline values: CDR1 MGHRA, CDR2 YSYEKL. V dropped 3 bases and J dropped 8 bases, with 8 bases sitting between them. In DNA, the CDR3 is TGCGCCAGCAGCCAGAGGGTAGATTCACCCCTCCACTTT. Translation: CASSQRVDSPLHF.

The sample holds one count of this clone. The rearrangement links TRBV25-1 to TRBJ2-1, with D unclear. Trimming left V 5 bases short and J 0 bases short, with 11 bases between. From germline, CDR1 is MGHDK and CDR2 SYGVNS. The CDR3 runs 15 residues. The CDR3 sequence is CASSNADFSYNEQFF. The CDR3 DNA follows: TGTGCCAGCAGTAACGCAGACTTCTCCTACAATGAGCAGTTCTTC.

This rearrangement joins TRBV5-1 to TRBJ1-6; unclear D gene. CDR3 length: 14 amino acids. The V end was cut by 4 bases, the J end by 7 bases, with 12 bases between. In germline, CDR1 is SGHRS, CDR2 YFSETQ. Here the CDR3 DNA reads TGCGCCAGCAGCGTAGGAGAAGGGAATTCACCCCTCCACTTT. Its translation is CASSVGEGNSPLHF.

The chain combines TRBV5-1 with TRBJ1-4; the match to TRBD1 covers 12 bases. The junction had 4 bases not matched to a gene; V was cut back by 4 bases and J by 0 bases. The CDR3 sequence is 17 residues long. CDR1 and CDR2 (germline): SGHRS, YFSETQ. CDR3 amino acids: CASSPGQGATTNEKLFF. The CDR3 DNA is TGCGCCAGCAGCCCGGGACAGGGGGCTACAACTAATGAAAAACTGTTTTTT.

This clone was detected only a few times. The CDR3 reads CASSQDQQGGYGYTF. CDR3 nucleotides: TGTGCCAGCAGCCAAGATCAACAGGGGGGATATGGCTACACCTTC. V usage is TRBV3-1 (or the pseudogene TRBV3-2) and J usage is TRBJ1-2, with 8 positions matching TRBD1. The CDR3 spans 15 residues. Trimming at V came to 0 bases and at J to 5 bases, leaving 5 bases not matched to a gene. Germline loops: CDR1 LGHDT, CDR2 YNNKEL (reference sequence).

The chain has TRBV7-2 and TRBJ2-2; the match to TRBD1 covers 8 bases. CDR1 SGHTA and CDR2 FQGNSA come from the germline V gene. The CDR3 is made up of 17 amino acids. Trimming removed 6 bases from V and 6 bases from J; junction bases left unmatched: 15. The CDR3 DNA reads TGTGCCAGCAGTTCTTCTCAGGGGGCTCTTAAGGCCGGGGAGCTGTTTTTT. This gives the protein CASSSSQGALKAGELFF.

J is TRBJ1-4 and V is TRBV4-2; weak D call: TRBD1 (5 bases). The V gene lost 0 bases and the J gene lost 5 bases, with 13 bases spanning the gap. The CDR3 is made up of 16 amino acids. Looked up from germline, CDR1 is LGHNA and CDR2 is YNFKEQ. As DNA, the CDR3 is TGTGCCAGCAGCCAAGATATAGGGGCTTTAAATGAAAAACTGTTTTTT. Translated, it gives CASSQDIGALNEKLFF.

The V gene is TRBV9, the J gene TRBJ2-1; 13 bases map to TRBD2. V lost 3 bases, J lost 5 bases, and 11 bases stayed unmatched. The germline gives CDR1 SGDLS, CDR2 YYNGEE. The CDR3 covers 18 residues. The CDR3 region has the DNA TGTGCCAGCAGCGCAAGAGCGGTGACTAGCGGGGGGCACAATGAGCAGTTCTTC. Its translation: CASSARAVTSGGHNEQFF.

This rearrangement joins TRBV5-4 to TRBJ2-3; the match to TRBD2 covers 12 bases. The ends lost 4 bases at V and 6 bases at J; junction bases unmatched: 9. Germline-derived CDR1 and CDR2 are SGHNT and YYREEE (reference sequence). The CDR3 consists of 16 residues. DNA of the CDR3: TGTGCCAGCAGCCCCTCTACTAGCGGGGGGTCGGATACGCAGTATTTT. Its protein product is CASSPSTSGGSDTQYF.

This chain connects TRBV25-1 to TRBJ1-5, with unresolved D. The germline gives CDR1 MGHDK, CDR2 SYGVNS. The CDR3 spans 15 residues. The ends were cut back, 3 bases at V and 11 bases at J, with 20 bases in the middle. This chain's CDR3 is CASSDARDIGVAQHF. In nucleotides, the CDR3 is TGTGCCAGCAGTGATGCTAGGGATATCGGGGTGGCCCAGCATTTT.

The chain couples TRBV15 to TRBJ2-2; D unresolved. The germline gives CDR1 LNHNV, CDR2 YYDKDF (reference sequence). Trimming removed 1 base at V and 7 bases at J, with 10 bases between. CDR3 size: 14 residues. The CDR3 coding sequence is TGTGCCACCAGCAGAGTGCGAGGAATCGGGGAGCTGTTTTTT. Protein: CATSRVRGIGELFF.

V gene TRBV10-3 combines with J gene TRBJ1-6; maybe TRBD1 (5 bases). The CDR3 has 14 amino acids. V shed 0 bases and J shed 10 bases, with 10 bases lying between them. Germline V gene data show CDR1 as ENHRY and CDR2 as SYGVKD. The CDR3 nucleotides read TGTGCCATCAGTGAGTCGGAGGGGAGATCACCCCTCCACTTT. This translates into CAISESEGRSPLHF.

The table lists this clone with a count of one. The CDR3 protein is CASSRLGTGELFF. DNA for the CDR3: TGTGCCAGTAGTAGGCTGGGCACCGGGGAGCTGTTTTTT. The rearrangement joins TRBV19 to TRBJ2-2; D not certain. With 4 bases removed from V and 4 bases from J, the gap between germline ends came to 7 bases. Per the germline V gene, CDR1 is LNHDA and CDR2 is SQIVND (reference sequence). The CDR3 is made up of 13 amino acids.

On this clone: The sample carries other DNA sequences with the same CDR3. The chain recombines TRBV3-1 (or the pseudogene TRBV3-2) with TRBJ1-1; D not resolved. Germline loops: CDR1 LGHDT, CDR2 YNNKEL (reference sequence). The CDR3 runs to 14 residues. V was clipped by 1 base and J by 1 base, with 7 bases between them. CDR3 DNA sequence: TGTGCCAGCAGCCAAGTGGGCGGGAACACTGAAGCTTTCTTT. This sequence encodes CASSQVGGNTEAFF.

The chain carries TRBV5-1 and TRBJ2-1, with unresolved D. Trimming took off 3 bases at V and 8 bases at J, with 12 bases between the two ends. Germline-derived CDR1 and CDR2 are SGHRS and YFSETQ. The CDR3 length is 13 residues. The CDR3 spells CASSSVPPDEQFF. As DNA, the CDR3 is TGCGCCAGCAGCTCCGTCCCGCCCGATGAGCAGTTCTTC.

This chain uses TRBV29-1 with TRBJ1-2, with a tentative D call TRBD1 (6 bases). The V gene lost 0 bases and the J gene lost 3 bases, with 11 bases spanning the gap. This CDR3 region has 14 residues. Germline lookup yields CDR1 SQVTM and CDR2 ANQGSEA. CDR3 sequence: CSVEDREGDYGYTF. Here the CDR3 DNA reads TGCAGCGTTGAAGATCGGGAGGGGGACTATGGCTACACCTTC.

This rearrangement joins TRBV7-3 to TRBJ2-2; the D is unclear. From germline, CDR1 is SGHTA and CDR2 FQGTGA. The CDR3 loop spans 14 amino acids. V was shortened by 5 bases and J by 2 bases, with 9 bases between the two germline ends. CDR3 amino acids: CASSPGQNTGELFF. The CDR3 coding sequence is TGTGCCAGCAGCCCGGGCCAAAACACCGGGGAGCTGTTTTTT.

This clone was seen once. V usage is TRBV24-1 and J usage is TRBJ1-2; D not resolved. Trimming left V 7 bases short and J 10 bases short, with 12 bases between. Germline V gene sequence: CDR1 KGHDR, CDR2 SFDVKD. The CDR3 extends over 11 amino acids. As DNA, the CDR3 is TGTGCCACCAGGCGGCGGTCAAACTACACCTTC. Amino acid sequence: CATRRRSNYTF.